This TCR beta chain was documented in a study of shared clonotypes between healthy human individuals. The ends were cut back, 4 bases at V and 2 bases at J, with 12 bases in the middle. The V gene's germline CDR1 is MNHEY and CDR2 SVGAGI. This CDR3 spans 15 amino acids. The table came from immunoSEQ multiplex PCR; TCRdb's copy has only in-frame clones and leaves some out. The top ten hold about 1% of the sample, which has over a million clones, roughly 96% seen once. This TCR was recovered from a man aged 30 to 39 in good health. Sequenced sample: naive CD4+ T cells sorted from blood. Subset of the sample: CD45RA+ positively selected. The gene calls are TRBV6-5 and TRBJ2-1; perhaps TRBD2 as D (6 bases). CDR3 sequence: CASSSTGGAYNEQFF. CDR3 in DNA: TGTGCCAGCAGTTCAACCGGCGGGGCCTACAATGAGCAGTTCTTC.